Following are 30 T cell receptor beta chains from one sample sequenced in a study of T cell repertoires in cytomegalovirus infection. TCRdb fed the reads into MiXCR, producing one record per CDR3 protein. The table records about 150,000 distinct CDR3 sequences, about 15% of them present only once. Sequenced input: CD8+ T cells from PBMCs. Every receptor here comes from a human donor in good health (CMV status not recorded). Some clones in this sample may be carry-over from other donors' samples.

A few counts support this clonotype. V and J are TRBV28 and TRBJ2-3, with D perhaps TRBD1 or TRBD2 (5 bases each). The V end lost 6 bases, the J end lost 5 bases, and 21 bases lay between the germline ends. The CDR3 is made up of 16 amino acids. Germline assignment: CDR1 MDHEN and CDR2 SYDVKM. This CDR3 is CASRRPRDPERDTQYF. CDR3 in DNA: TGTGCCAGCAGACGTCCGAGGGACCCAGAGAGAGATACGCAGTATTTT.

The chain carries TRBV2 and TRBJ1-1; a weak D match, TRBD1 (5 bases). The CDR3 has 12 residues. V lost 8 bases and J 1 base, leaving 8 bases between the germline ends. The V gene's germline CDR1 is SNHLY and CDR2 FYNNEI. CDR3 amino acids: CASPDKNTEAFF. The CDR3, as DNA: TGTGCCAGCCCGGACAAGAACACTGAAGCTTTCTTT.

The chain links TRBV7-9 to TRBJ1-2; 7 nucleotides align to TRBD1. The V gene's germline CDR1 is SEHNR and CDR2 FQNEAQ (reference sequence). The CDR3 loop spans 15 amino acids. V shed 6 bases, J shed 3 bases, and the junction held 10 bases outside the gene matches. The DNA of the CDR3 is TGTGCCAGCAGAATCTTCCGGACAGGAGACTATGGCTACACCTTC. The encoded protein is CASRIFRTGDYGYTF.

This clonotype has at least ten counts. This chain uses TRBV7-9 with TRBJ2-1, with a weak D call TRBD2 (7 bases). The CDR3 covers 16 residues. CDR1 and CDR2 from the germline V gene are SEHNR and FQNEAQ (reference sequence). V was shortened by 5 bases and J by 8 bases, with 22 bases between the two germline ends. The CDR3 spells CASSHFRGGVSDEQFF. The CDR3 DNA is TGTGCCAGCAGCCATTTCAGAGGGGGGGTATCGGATGAGCAGTTCTTC.

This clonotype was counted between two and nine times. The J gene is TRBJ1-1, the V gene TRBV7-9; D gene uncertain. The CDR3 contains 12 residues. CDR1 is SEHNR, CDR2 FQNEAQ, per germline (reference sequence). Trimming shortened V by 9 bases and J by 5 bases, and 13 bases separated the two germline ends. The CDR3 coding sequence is TGTGCCAGTAGCCTAGGCGCGACTGAAGCTTTCTTT. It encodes CASSLGATEAFF.

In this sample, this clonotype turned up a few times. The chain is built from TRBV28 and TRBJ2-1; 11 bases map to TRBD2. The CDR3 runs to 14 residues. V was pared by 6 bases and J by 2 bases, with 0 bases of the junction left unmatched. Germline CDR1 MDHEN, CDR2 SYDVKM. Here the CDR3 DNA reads TGTGCCAGCAGGGGACTAGCGGCCTACAATGAGCAGTTCTTC. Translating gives CASRGLAAYNEQFF.

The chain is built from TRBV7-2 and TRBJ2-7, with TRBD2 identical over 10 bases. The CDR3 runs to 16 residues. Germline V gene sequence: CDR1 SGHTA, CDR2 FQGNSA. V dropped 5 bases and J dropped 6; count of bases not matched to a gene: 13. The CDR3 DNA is TGTGCCAGCAGCGTGAGGCCCGGGACTAGCGTACGCGAGCAGTACTTC. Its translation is CASSVRPGTSVREQYF.

CDR3 amino acids: CASSVEYEQYF. In nucleotides, the CDR3 is TGTGCCAGCAGTGTAGAGTACGAGCAGTACTTC. This chain uses TRBV2 with TRBJ2-7; D ambiguous. The V and J ends lost 4 bases and 4 bases respectively, with 5 bases between them. Germline V CDR1 and CDR2: SNHLY, FYNNEI. The length of the CDR3 is 11 residues.

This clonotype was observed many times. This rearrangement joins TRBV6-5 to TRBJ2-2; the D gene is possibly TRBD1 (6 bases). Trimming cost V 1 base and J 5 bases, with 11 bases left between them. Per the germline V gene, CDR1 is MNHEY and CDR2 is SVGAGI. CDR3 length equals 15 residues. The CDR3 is CASSYLPQGTGELFF. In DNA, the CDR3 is TGTGCCAGCAGTTACTTACCGCAGGGGACCGGGGAGCTGTTTTTT.

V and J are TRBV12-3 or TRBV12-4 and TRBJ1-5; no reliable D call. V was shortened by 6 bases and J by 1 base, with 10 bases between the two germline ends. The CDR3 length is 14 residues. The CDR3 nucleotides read TGTGCCAGCAGCCCCGGACGGAGCAATCAGCCCCAGCATTTT. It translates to CASSPGRSNQPQHF.

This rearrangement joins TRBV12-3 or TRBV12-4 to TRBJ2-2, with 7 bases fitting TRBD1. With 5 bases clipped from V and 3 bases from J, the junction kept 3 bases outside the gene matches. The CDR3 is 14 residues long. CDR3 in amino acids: CASSQGVYTGELFF. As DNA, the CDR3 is TGTGCCAGCAGTCAGGGGGTTTACACCGGGGAGCTGTTTTTT.

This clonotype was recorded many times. CDR3 region: CASSLAGTYNEQFF. CDR3 DNA sequence: TGTGCCAGCAGCTTAGCGGGCACTTACAATGAGCAGTTCTTC. The chain recombines TRBV7-9 with TRBJ2-1; D gene unclear. The germline V gene has CDR1 SEHNR and CDR2 FQNEAQ (reference sequence). V was cut by 0 bases and J by 4 bases, with 7 bases left in between. The CDR3 has 14 amino acids.

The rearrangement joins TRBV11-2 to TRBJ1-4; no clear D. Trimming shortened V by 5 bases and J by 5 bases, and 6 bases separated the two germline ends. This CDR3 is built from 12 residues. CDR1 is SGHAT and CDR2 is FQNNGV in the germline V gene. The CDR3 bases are TGTGCCAGCAGCCCAGGAAATGAAAAACTGTTTTTT. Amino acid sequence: CASSPGNEKLFF.

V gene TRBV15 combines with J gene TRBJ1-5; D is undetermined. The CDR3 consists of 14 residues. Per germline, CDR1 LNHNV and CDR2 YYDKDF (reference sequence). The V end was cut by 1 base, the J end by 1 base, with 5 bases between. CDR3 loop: CATSRVDSNQPQHF. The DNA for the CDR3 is TGTGCCACCAGCAGAGTGGACAGCAATCAGCCCCAGCATTTT.

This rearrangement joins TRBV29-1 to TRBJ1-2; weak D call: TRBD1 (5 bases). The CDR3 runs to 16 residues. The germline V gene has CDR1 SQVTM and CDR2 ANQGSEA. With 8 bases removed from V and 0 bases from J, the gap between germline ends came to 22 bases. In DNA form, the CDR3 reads TGCAGCTCCCCCTCCGATTCGGGGGGAACTAACTATGGCTACACCTTC. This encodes CSSPSDSGGTNYGYTF.

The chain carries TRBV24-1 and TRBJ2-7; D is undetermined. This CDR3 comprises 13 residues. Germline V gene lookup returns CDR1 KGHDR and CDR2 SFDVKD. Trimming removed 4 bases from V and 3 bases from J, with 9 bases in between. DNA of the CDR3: TGTGCCACCAGTGACCGAACCCGCTACGAGCAGTACTTC. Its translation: CATSDRTRYEQYF.

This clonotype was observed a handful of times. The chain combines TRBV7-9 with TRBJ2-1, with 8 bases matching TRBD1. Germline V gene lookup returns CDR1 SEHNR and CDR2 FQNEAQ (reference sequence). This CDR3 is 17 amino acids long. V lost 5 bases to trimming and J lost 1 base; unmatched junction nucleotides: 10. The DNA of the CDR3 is TGTGCCAGCAGCGATGGAGAGAGGACAGGGTCCTACAATGAGCAGTTCTTC. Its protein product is CASSDGERTGSYNEQFF.

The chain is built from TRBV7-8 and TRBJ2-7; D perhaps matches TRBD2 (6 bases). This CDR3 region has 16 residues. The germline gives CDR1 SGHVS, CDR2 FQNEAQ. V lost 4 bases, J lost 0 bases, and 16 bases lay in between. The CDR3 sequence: CASSSPGLKSSYEQYF. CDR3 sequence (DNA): TGTGCCAGCAGCTCGCCGGGACTGAAGAGCTCCTACGAGCAGTACTTC.

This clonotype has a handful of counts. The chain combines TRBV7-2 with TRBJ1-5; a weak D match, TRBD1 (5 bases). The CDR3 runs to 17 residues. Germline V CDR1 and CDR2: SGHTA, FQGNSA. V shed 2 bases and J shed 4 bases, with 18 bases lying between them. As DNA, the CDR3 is TGTGCCAGCAGCTTATGGGGCAATCGGGGCCAGAATCAGCCCCAGCATTTT. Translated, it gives CASSLWGNRGQNQPQHF.

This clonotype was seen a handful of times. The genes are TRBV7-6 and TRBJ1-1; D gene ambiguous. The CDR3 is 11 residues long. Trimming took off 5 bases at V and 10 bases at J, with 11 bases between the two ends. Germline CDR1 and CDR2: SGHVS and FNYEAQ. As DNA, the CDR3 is TGTGCCAGCAGCCCCAACCTCGGAGCTTTCTTT. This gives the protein CASSPNLGAFF.

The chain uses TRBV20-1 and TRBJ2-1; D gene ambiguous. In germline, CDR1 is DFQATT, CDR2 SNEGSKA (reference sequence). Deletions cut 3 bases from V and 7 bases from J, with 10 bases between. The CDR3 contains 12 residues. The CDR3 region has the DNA TGCAGTGCTAGGGGGTTTGGGAATGAGCAGTTCTTC. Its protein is CSARGFGNEQFF.

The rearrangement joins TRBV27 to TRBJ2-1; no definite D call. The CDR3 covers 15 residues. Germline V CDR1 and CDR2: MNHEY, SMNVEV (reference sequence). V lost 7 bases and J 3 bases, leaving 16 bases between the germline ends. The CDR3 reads CASIAVRGLYNEQFF. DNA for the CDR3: TGTGCCAGCATTGCTGTACGCGGTCTCTACAATGAGCAGTTCTTC.

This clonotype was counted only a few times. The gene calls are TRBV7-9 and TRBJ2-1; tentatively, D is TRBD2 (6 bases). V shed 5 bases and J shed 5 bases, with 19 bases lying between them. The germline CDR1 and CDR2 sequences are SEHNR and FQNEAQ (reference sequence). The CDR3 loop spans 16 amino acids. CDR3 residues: CASSRWDSGRNNEQFF. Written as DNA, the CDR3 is TGTGCCAGCAGCAGATGGGACTCCGGCCGCAACAATGAGCAGTTCTTC.

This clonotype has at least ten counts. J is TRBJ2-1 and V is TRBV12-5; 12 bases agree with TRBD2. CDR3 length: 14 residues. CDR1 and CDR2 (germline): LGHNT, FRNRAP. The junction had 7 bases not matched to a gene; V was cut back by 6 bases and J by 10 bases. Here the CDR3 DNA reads TGTGCTAGTGGCCCTAGCGGGGGGGTAGGCGAGCAGTTCTTC. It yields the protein CASGPSGGVGEQFF.

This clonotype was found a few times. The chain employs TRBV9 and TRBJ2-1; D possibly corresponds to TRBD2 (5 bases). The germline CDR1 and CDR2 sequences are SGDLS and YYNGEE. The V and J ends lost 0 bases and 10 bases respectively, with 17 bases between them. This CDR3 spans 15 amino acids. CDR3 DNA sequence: TGTGCCAGCAGCGTAGAGCTGACTAAACTTAACGAGCAGTTCTTC. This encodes CASSVELTKLNEQFF.

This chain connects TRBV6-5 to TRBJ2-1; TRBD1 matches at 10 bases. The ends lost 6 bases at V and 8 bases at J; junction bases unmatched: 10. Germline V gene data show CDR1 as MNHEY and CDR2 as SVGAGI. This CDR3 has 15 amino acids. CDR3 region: CASSYGTGVLDEQFF. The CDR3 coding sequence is TGTGCCAGCAGCTATGGGACAGGGGTGTTGGATGAGCAGTTCTTC.

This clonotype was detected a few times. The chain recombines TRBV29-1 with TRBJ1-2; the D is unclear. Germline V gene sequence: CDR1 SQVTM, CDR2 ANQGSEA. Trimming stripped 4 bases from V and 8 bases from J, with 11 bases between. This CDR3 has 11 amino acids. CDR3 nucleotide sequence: TGCAGCGTTGTTCAAAGTCGGGGCTACACCTTC. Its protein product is CSVVQSRGYTF.

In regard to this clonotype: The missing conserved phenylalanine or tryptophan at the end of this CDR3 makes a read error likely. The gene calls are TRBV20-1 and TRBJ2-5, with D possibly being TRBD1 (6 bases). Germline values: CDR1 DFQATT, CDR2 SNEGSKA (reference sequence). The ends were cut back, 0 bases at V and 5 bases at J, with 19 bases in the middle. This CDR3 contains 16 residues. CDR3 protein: CSARDRVRGWQETQYY. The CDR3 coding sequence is TGCAGTGCTAGAGATCGTGTCAGGGGCTGGCAGGAGACCCAGTACTAC.

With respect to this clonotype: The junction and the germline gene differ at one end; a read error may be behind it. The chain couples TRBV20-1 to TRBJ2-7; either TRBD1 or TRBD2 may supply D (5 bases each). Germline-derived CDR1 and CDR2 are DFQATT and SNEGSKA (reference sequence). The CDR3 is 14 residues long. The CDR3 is CSARGQGELYEQYF. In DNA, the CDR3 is TGCAGTGCCAGAGGTCAGGGAGAATTATACGAGCAGTACTTC.

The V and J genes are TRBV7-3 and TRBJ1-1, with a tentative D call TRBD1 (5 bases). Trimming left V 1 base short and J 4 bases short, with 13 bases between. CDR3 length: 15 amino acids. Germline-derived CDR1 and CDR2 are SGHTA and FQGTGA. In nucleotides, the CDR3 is TGTGCCAGCAGCTTAATAAAACCTGGGGGCACTGAAGCTTTCTTT. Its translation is CASSLIKPGGTEAFF.